A single sample is the source of the 7 T cell receptor beta chains below, sequenced in a study of beta chain features in type 1 diabetes. Study-level points and caveats: All four CD4+ subsets of Type 1 diabetes patients contained TCRB CDR3s that were moderately but significantly shorter.

The antigens of these receptors remain unknown. cDNA synthesis used the whole RNA isolate, giving expressed TCRB sequences. TCRdb's copy holds only in-frame clones and misses some; the assay was immunoSEQ multiplex PCR. The data show over 650,000 clones, about 14% seen once. The sequenced sample was naive CD4+ T cells from blood. The receptors shown here come from a man between 18 and 29 years old with type 1 diabetes.

The CDR3 spells CASSEALPGANTQYF. Written as DNA, the CDR3 is TGTGCCAGCAGTGAAGCGCTTCCAGGGGCAAATACGCAGTATTTT. The rearrangement links TRBV2 to TRBJ2-3, with D tentatively TRBD1 (6 bases). The CDR3 extends over 15 amino acids. The V and J ends lost 0 bases and 7 bases respectively, with 14 bases between them. Germline V gene sequence: CDR1 SNHLY, CDR2 FYNNEI.

This clone has only a few counts. The gene calls are TRBV29-1 and TRBJ1-2; 7 bases are shared with TRBD1. Germline values: CDR1 SQVTM, CDR2 ANQGSEA. The CDR3 extends over 14 amino acids. V lost 3 bases to trimming and J lost 3 bases; unmatched junction nucleotides: 7. In DNA, the CDR3 is TGCAGCGTTGACGGAGACAGGGTTGACTATGGCTACACCTTC. Residues: CSVDGDRVDYGYTF.

The rearrangement joins TRBV6-5 to TRBJ2-3; D possibly corresponds to TRBD1 (6 bases). This CDR3 region has 14 residues. CDR1 and CDR2 from the germline V gene are MNHEY and SVGAGI. V was pared by 5 bases and J by 2 bases, with 11 bases between. Here the CDR3 reads CASSPQGLTDTQYF. As DNA, the CDR3 is TGTGCCAGCAGTCCCCAGGGGCTCACAGATACGCAGTATTTT.

The chain employs TRBV27 and TRBJ1-2, with TRBD1 identical over 7 bases. The CDR3 spans 15 residues. The V gene end was trimmed by 2 bases and the J gene end by 3 bases; junction bases not matched to a gene: 6. Germline-derived CDR1 and CDR2 are MNHEY and SMNVEV (reference sequence). For the CDR3, the DNA is TGTGCCAGCAGTTTAGCCGGACAGGTCTACTATGGCTACACCTTC. The encoded protein is CASSLAGQVYYGYTF.

This clone turned up a few times. The gene calls are TRBV18 and TRBJ2-3; D might be TRBD1 or TRBD2, each matching 5 bases. The CDR3 has 16 amino acids. The germline V and J ends were trimmed by 3 bases and 2 bases, with 15 bases remaining between them. The germline gives CDR1 KGHSH, CDR2 LQKENI. CDR3 residues: CASSPNRDPTTDTQYF. The CDR3 DNA follows: TGTGCCAGCTCACCCAACCGGGACCCTACCACAGATACGCAGTATTTT.

The table lists this clone with a few counts. The chain is built from TRBV6-5 and TRBJ2-3, with TRBD2 matching over 10 bases. The CDR3 consists of 15 residues. Germline V gives CDR1 MNHEY, CDR2 SVGAGI. J lost 4 bases, V lost 7 bases, and 8 bases had no gene match. For the CDR3, the DNA is TGTGCCAGCAAAGGGGCTAGCGGGAGCGCAGATACGCAGTATTTT. Translation gives CASKGASGSADTQYF.

The CDR3 protein is CAWRGEDTEAFF. In DNA, the CDR3 is TGTGCCTGGCGGGGTGAGGACACTGAAGCTTTCTTT. The rearrangement joins TRBV18 to TRBJ1-1; no clear D gene. There are 12 residues in the CDR3. CDR1 is KGHSH and CDR2 is LQKENI in the germline V gene. Deletions cut 11 bases from V and 3 bases from J, with 13 bases between.